The 31 T cell receptor beta chains below come from one sample, sequenced in a study of T cells after somatic rescue of genetic block. Method: immunoSEQ multiplex PCR; TCRdb's copy keeps in-frame clones and lacks some. The sample holds around 70,000 clones, approximately 90% seen once. Specimen: peripheral blood mononuclear cells (PBMCs). The receptors originated from a man in his forties or fifties.

This rearrangement joins TRBV30 to TRBJ1-2; TRBD1 matches at 7 bases. The V gene end was trimmed by 5 bases and the J gene end by 2 bases; junction bases not matched to a gene: 8. The CDR3 runs 14 residues. Germline V CDR1 and CDR2: GTSNPN, SVGIG (reference sequence). CDR3 bases: TGTGCCTGGGTCCGCGGGACAGCGAACTATGGCTACACCTTC. This codes for CAWVRGTANYGYTF.

The chain employs TRBV5-5 and TRBJ1-5; TRBD1 matches at 9 bases. Germline CDR1 and CDR2: SGHKS and YYEKEE (reference sequence). Trimming cost V 3 bases and J 2 bases; bases outside gene matches: 9. The CDR3 is 17 amino acids. The CDR3 reads CASSSGQGTLGNQPQHF. CDR3 nucleotide sequence: TGTGCCAGCAGCTCGGGACAGGGAACTTTAGGCAATCAGCCCCAGCATTTT.

The chain joins TRBV7-9 to TRBJ1-4, with D possibly matching TRBD1 (6 bases). V lost 11 bases and J lost 6, with 25 bases in between. CDR1 and CDR2 from the germline V gene are SEHNR and FQNEAQ (reference sequence). The CDR3 sequence is 16 residues long. The CDR3 bases are TGTGCCTCGCTTGAGAGGGAGGTAAGGGGGGATGAAAAACTGTTTTTT. This translates into CASLEREVRGDEKLFF.

The chain joins TRBV9 to TRBJ2-5; D gene ambiguous. V lost 0 bases, J lost 5 bases, and 14 bases lay in between. Per the germline V gene, CDR1 is SGDLS and CDR2 is YYNGEE. The CDR3 consists of 15 residues. The CDR3: CASSVGARVMETQYF. The CDR3 bases are TGTGCCAGCAGCGTAGGTGCCCGGGTTATGGAGACCCAGTACTTC.

V usage is TRBV5-4 and J usage is TRBJ2-7, with 8 positions matching TRBD1. From germline, CDR1 is SGHNT and CDR2 YYREEE (reference sequence). Trimming took 4 bases from V and 5 from J; bases not matched to a gene: 8. This CDR3 region has 14 residues. CDR3 sequence: CASSRTGNYHEQYF. The CDR3 nucleotides are TGTGCCAGCAGCCGGACAGGGAATTACCACGAGCAGTACTTC.

As to this clone: A junction boundary mismatches the germline segment, possibly from a read error. The J gene is TRBJ1-2, the V gene TRBV7-9, with TRBD1 matching 9 bases. CDR1 and CDR2 (germline): SEHNR, FQNEAQ (reference sequence). This CDR3 has 12 residues. Here the CDR3 reads CASSSGTGRGVF. In DNA form, the CDR3 reads TGTGCCAGCAGCTCGGGGACAGGGCGAGGAGTTTTC.

This chain connects TRBV15 to TRBJ1-6, with 9 bases aligning to TRBD1. The CDR3 runs 15 residues. V was pared by 1 base and J by 7 bases, with 2 bases of the junction left unmatched. Germline CDR1 is LNHNV and CDR2 is YYDKDF (reference sequence). The CDR3 region has the DNA TGTGCCACCAGCAGAGGAGGACAGGGGAATTCACCCCTCCACTTT. This sequence encodes CATSRGGQGNSPLHF.

V usage is TRBV19 and J usage is TRBJ2-1; 8 positions match TRBD2. Unmatched junction bases numbered 1, after V lost 7 bases and J lost 2 bases. Per germline, CDR1 LNHDA and CDR2 SQIVND (reference sequence). The CDR3 length is 13 residues. The CDR3 region is CASISGTYNEQFF. The CDR3 nucleotides read TGTGCCAGTATTAGCGGGACCTACAATGAGCAGTTCTTC. The whole variable domain, filled in from reference TRBV19 and TRBJ2-1, reads DGGITQSPKYLFRKEGQNVTLSCEQNLNHDAMYWYRQDPGQGLRLIYYSQIVNDFQKGDIAEGYSVSREKKESFPLTVTSAQKNPTAFYLCASISGTYNEQFFGPGTRLTVL.

The genes are TRBV7-2 and TRBJ2-2; the match to TRBD1 covers 8 bases. Germline V CDR1 and CDR2: SGHTA, FQGNSA. The trim removed 2 bases at V and 4 bases at J, leaving 6 bases unmatched. The CDR3 consists of 16 residues. CDR3 in DNA: TGTGCCAGCAGCTTATCCCCGGACAGGGTCACCGGGGAGCTGTTTTTT. Encoded protein: CASSLSPDRVTGELFF.

J is TRBJ1-1 and V is TRBV7-9, with D uncertain. The CDR3 runs 14 residues. V was shortened by 2 bases and J by 3 bases, with 10 bases between the two germline ends. Germline lookup yields CDR1 SEHNR and CDR2 FQNEAQ (reference sequence). The CDR3 sequence: CASSLLTGDTEAFF. Written as DNA, the CDR3 is TGTGCCAGCAGCTTATTGACCGGGGACACTGAAGCTTTCTTT.

This CDR3 is CASSTEAGGSNEKLFF. The CDR3 nucleotides read TGCGCCAGCAGCACAGAGGCAGGGGGATCTAATGAAAAACTGTTTTTT. The chain uses TRBV5-1 and TRBJ1-4, with 7 bases that match TRBD1. V dropped 4 bases and J dropped 3; count of bases not matched to a gene: 9. The CDR3 totals 16 residues. The germline V gene encodes CDR1 SGHRS and CDR2 YFSETQ.

J is TRBJ2-3 and V is TRBV10-1; D is possibly TRBD2 (6 bases). V lost 4 bases, J lost 2 bases, and 7 bases lay in between. The length of the CDR3 is 13 residues. CDR1 WNHNN and CDR2 SYGVQD come from the germline V gene (reference sequence). The CDR3 sequence is CASSGTITDTQYF. CDR3 sequence (DNA): TGCGCCAGCAGTGGGACTATCACAGATACGCAGTATTTT.

The chain links TRBV30 to TRBJ2-7; 7 bases map to TRBD1. V lost 3 bases and J lost 3; bases outside the gene matches: 5. The germline V gene encodes CDR1 GTSNPN and CDR2 SVGIG (reference sequence). The CDR3 has 13 amino acids. CDR3 bases: TGTGCCTGGAGGACGCGGACAGGCTACGAGCAGTACTTC. Residues: CAWRTRTGYEQYF.

The chain employs TRBV11-2 and TRBJ2-3; D is unclear. The CDR3 contains 14 residues. V was shortened by 8 bases and J by 2 bases, with 14 bases between the two germline ends. The V gene's germline CDR1 is SGHAT and CDR2 FQNNGV. The CDR3 spells CASGPDFATDTQYF. In nucleotides, the CDR3 is TGTGCCAGCGGGCCGGATTTCGCCACAGATACGCAGTATTTT.

The chain carries TRBV7-3 and TRBJ1-2, with 9 nucleotides matching TRBD1. The CDR3 is 16 residues long. The V gene end was trimmed by 0 bases and the J gene end by 8 bases; junction bases not matched to a gene: 10. Germline V gene data show CDR1 as SGHTA and CDR2 as FQGTGA. CDR3 sequence reads: CASSLTPGQGPEGYTF. In DNA form, the CDR3 reads TGTGCCAGCAGCTTAACTCCGGGACAGGGCCCTGAGGGCTACACCTTC.

A single count supports this clone. V usage is TRBV18 and J usage is TRBJ1-2, with D possibly TRBD1 on 5 matching bases. The CDR3 is 14 amino acids. Trimming shortened V by 5 bases and J by 6 bases, and 16 bases separated the two germline ends. The germline gives CDR1 KGHSH, CDR2 LQKENI. CDR3 region: CASSSLQVVDGYTF. In DNA form, the CDR3 reads TGTGCCAGCTCATCACTACAGGTTGTGGATGGCTACACCTTC. The full variable domain, in which reference TRBV18 and TRBJ1-2 provide the parts outside the CDR3, is NAGVMQNPRHLVRRRGQEARLRCSPMKGHSHVYWYRQLPEEGLKFMVYLQKENIIDESGMPKERFSAEFPKEGPSILRIQQVVRGDSAAYFCASSSLQVVDGYTFGSGTRLTVV.

CDR3 DNA sequence: TGTGCCAGCAGCAAGAATACAGGGGTAAACCAAGAGACCCAGTACTTC. It translates to CASSKNTGVNQETQYF. The chain has TRBV9 and TRBJ2-5, with 7 nucleotides matching TRBD1. CDR3 length: 16 amino acids. Per the germline V gene, CDR1 is SGDLS and CDR2 is YYNGEE. Trimming removed 4 bases from V and 0 bases from J; junction bases left unmatched: 9.

The chain has TRBV5-1 and TRBJ2-5; TRBD1 or TRBD2 may be the D gene (5 bases each). Judging by the DNA end, TRBJ2-7 fits better; the J call may be wrong. The germline gives CDR1 SGHRS, CDR2 YFSETQ. The CDR3 consists of 13 residues. The CDR3 nucleotides are TGCGCCAGCAGCTTGTGGGGACGGCTCGAGCAGTACTTC. Translating it yields CASSLWGRLEQYF.

V is TRBV18 and J is TRBJ2-6; D call uncertain. V gave up 4 bases and J gave up 0 bases, with 7 bases separating them. Germline assignment: CDR1 KGHSH and CDR2 LQKENI. The CDR3 sequence is 15 residues long. The CDR3 sequence is CASSLQSSGANVLTF. As DNA, the CDR3 is TGTGCCAGCTCACTGCAGAGCTCTGGGGCCAACGTCCTGACTTTC.

The rearrangement uses TRBV7-9 and TRBJ2-5; D not certain. Germline V gives CDR1 SEHNR, CDR2 FQNEAQ (reference sequence). V lost 0 bases to trimming and J lost 5 bases, with 4 bases between them. This CDR3 has 12 residues. This chain's CDR3 is CASSLAGETQYF. CDR3 nucleotides: TGTGCCAGCAGCTTAGCAGGGGAGACCCAGTACTTC.

The chain has TRBV18 and TRBJ2-1, with TRBD2 matching 7 bases. Germline-derived CDR1 and CDR2 are KGHSH and LQKENI. V dropped 2 bases and J dropped 6; count of bases not matched to a gene: 1. The CDR3 has 13 amino acids. CDR3 nucleotide sequence: TGTGCCAGCTCACCATCTAGCGGCAATGAGCAGTTCTTC. This sequence encodes CASSPSSGNEQFF.

The chain links TRBV7-9 to TRBJ2-3, with a weak D call TRBD2 (6 bases). CDR3 length: 14 residues. The germline gives CDR1 SEHNR, CDR2 FQNEAQ (reference sequence). V lost 4 bases and J lost 4, with 12 bases in between. DNA of the CDR3: TGTGCCAGCAGCTCGACTAGAGGGGCAGATACGCAGTATTTT. Protein: CASSSTRGADTQYF.

V gene TRBV5-4 combines with J gene TRBJ2-3; 11 bases fit TRBD1. Germline V CDR1 and CDR2: SGHNT, YYREEE (reference sequence). Losses at the gene ends were 5 bases for V and 5 bases for J; bases not matched to a gene: 4. CDR3 length equals 14 residues. Here the CDR3 reads CASSRTGGRDTQYF. The DNA of the CDR3 is TGTGCCAGCAGTAGGACAGGGGGCAGAGATACGCAGTATTTT.

This clone was counted a few times. The CDR3 bases are TGTGCCAGTAGTATTGGACAGTTGGTGACCCAGCATTTT. It encodes CASSIGQLVTQHF. The V and J genes are TRBV19 and TRBJ1-5, with D possibly being TRBD1 (6 bases). This CDR3 is built from 13 residues. Deletions cut 3 bases from V and 11 bases from J, with 14 bases between. CDR1 is LNHDA and CDR2 is SQIVND in the germline V gene (reference sequence).

J is TRBJ2-7 and V is TRBV15, with 10 bases aligning to TRBD1. The J segment lost 3 bases and the V segment lost 1 base, leaving 6 bases of the junction unmatched. The CDR3 sequence is 16 residues long. CDR1 LNHNV and CDR2 YYDKDF come from the germline V gene (reference sequence). In DNA, the CDR3 is TGTGCCACCAGCAGAGGCCGGGACAGGGGCTTCTACGAGCAGTACTTC. This translates into CATSRGRDRGFYEQYF.

The gene calls are TRBV2 and TRBJ2-3; D is uncertain. Germline CDR1 SNHLY, CDR2 FYNNEI. This CDR3 is built from 14 residues. V was clipped by 3 bases and J by 1 base, with 8 bases between them. CDR3 region: CASSDFRGTDTQYF. The CDR3 nucleotides are TGTGCCAGCAGTGATTTCCGGGGCACAGATACGCAGTATTTT.

This clone was counted a single time. The CDR3: CASSRSAGVEEKLFF. The CDR3 DNA follows: TGTGCCAGCTCACGGTCGGCCGGGGTCGAAGAAAAACTGTTTTTT. The chain employs TRBV18 and TRBJ1-4; no definite D call. CDR1 KGHSH and CDR2 LQKENI come from the germline V gene. V gave up 4 bases and J gave up 8 bases, with 17 bases separating them. This CDR3 contains 15 residues.

This clone occurred once. V is TRBV11-2 and J is TRBJ2-5, with 7 bases that match TRBD2. The junction had 12 bases not matched to a gene; V was cut back by 5 bases and J by 0 bases. The CDR3 has 17 residues. Germline V lookup: CDR1 SGHAT, CDR2 FQNNGV. CDR3 sequence: CASSPVGGTSYQETQYF. In nucleotides, the CDR3 is TGTGCCAGCAGCCCCGTGGGGGGGACCTCGTACCAAGAGACCCAGTACTTC.

This chain joins TRBV27 and TRBJ2-2; 9 bases align to TRBD2. V lost 3 bases, J lost 6 bases, and 5 bases stayed unmatched. The CDR3 runs 15 residues. Per germline, CDR1 MNHEY and CDR2 SMNVEV (reference sequence). The CDR3 bases are TGTGCCAGCAGTTTGTTAGCGGGAGCAGCCGGGGAGCTGTTTTTT. As protein: CASSLLAGAAGELFF.

The rearrangement links TRBV2 to TRBJ2-3, with TRBD2 matching 14 bases. The V segment lost 5 bases and the J segment 2 bases; nucleotides outside the gene matches: 9. From germline, CDR1 is SNHLY and CDR2 FYNNEI. This CDR3 comprises 18 residues. This CDR3 is CASSPGLAGVGPTDTQYF. CDR3 sequence (DNA): TGTGCCAGCAGTCCGGGACTAGCGGGAGTGGGGCCCACAGATACGCAGTATTTT.

The rearrangement uses TRBV7-2 and TRBJ2-1, with 8 bases matching TRBD2. This CDR3 has 16 residues. The J segment lost 4 bases and the V segment lost 1 base, leaving 6 bases of the junction unmatched. In germline, CDR1 is SGHTA, CDR2 FQGNSA. CDR3 DNA sequence: TGTGCCAGCAGCTTAGGGAGCGGGAGTTTTTACAATGAGCAGTTCTTC. This sequence encodes CASSLGSGSFYNEQFF.